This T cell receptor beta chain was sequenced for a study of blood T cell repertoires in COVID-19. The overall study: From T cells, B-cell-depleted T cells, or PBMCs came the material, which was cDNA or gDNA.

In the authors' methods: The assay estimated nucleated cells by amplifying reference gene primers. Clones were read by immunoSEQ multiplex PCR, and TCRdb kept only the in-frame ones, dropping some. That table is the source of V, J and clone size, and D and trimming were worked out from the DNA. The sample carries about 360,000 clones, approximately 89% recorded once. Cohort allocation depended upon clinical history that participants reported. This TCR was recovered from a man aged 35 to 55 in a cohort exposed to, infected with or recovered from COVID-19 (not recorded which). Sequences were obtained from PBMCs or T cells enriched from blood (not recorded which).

The DNA of the CDR3 is TGTGCCAGCAGCCACCCGGCGGAGGGAAACACCATATATTTT. Translated, it gives CASSHPAEGNTIYF. This chain joins TRBV5-4 and TRBJ1-3, with D uncertain. Per the germline V gene, CDR1 is SGHNT and CDR2 is YYREEE (reference sequence). Trimming left V 4 bases short and J 4 bases short, with 12 bases between. This CDR3 region has 14 residues.